This is a list of T cell receptor beta chains from one sample in a study of blood T cell repertoires in COVID-19. Some clones are missing from TCRdb's copy, which holds only in-frame ones; the method was immunoSEQ multiplex PCR. The data contain fewer than 110,000 clones, 85% to 95% of them singletons. The material sequenced was peripheral blood. These receptors were collected from a man aged 50-59 years with active COVID-19. Each CDR3 is given with its conserved first and last residue. D genes are given only for firm matches. Clone size is given for some rows only: seen once, a few or many times, or a class if the clone is expanded.

J: TRBJ2-1
D: .
V: TRBV29-1
size: .
DNA: TGCAGCGTCAGGACTGGCAATGAGCAGTTCTTC
CDR3: CSVRTGNEQFF

J: TRBJ2-1
D: .
V: TRBV20-1
size: .
DNA: TGCAGTGCCCAGAACAATGAGCAGTTCTTC
CDR3: CSAQNNEQFF

J: TRBJ2-3
D: TRBD1
V: TRBV28
size: .
DNA: TGTGCCAGCAGTGCCAACAGGGGTGGCACAGATACGCAGTATTTT
CDR3: CASSANRGGTDTQYF

J: TRBJ1-4
D: TRBD1
V: TRBV18
size: .
DNA: TGTGCCAGCTCACCGGGACAGCATAATGAAAAACTGTTTTTT
CDR3: CASSPGQHNEKLFF

J: TRBJ2-2
D: .
V: TRBV29-1
size: .
DNA: TGCAGCGTTGTCGGTGAGGGGGAGAACACCGGGGAGCTGTTTTTT
CDR3: CSVVGEGENTGELFF

J: TRBJ1-1
D: TRBD1
V: TRBV6-5
size: .
DNA: TGTGCCAGCAGGCCCCATACAGGGGCTCGCGATGAAGCTTTCTTT
CDR3: CASRPHTGARDEAFF

J: TRBJ2-7
D: .
V: TRBV5-5
size: .
DNA: TGTGCCAGCCAGCTTGACCAGGGATACGACGAGCAGTACTTC
CDR3: CASQLDQGYDEQYF

J: TRBJ2-1
D: .
V: TRBV11-3
size: .
DNA: TGTGCCAGCAGCTTAGCTCAGGGTGTGACCAATGAGCAGTTCTTC
CDR3: CASSLAQGVTNEQFF

J: TRBJ1-4
D: .
V: TRBV5-1
size: .
DNA: TGCGCCAGCAGCTTGGCATGGAGGGAAAAACTGTTTTTT
CDR3: CASSLAWREKLFF

J: TRBJ1-3
D: .
V: TRBV3-1/TRBV3-2
size: .
DNA: TGTGCCAGCAGCCAAGGACCCGAGGGGGCTGGAAACACCATATATTTT
CDR3: CASSQGPEGAGNTIYF

J: TRBJ2-7
D: TRBD2
V: TRBV2
size: .
DNA: TGTGCCAGCAGTAAGGGGACTAGCGGGTCTCGCCCCTCCTACGAGCAGTACTTC
CDR3: CASSKGTSGSRPSYEQYF

J: TRBJ1-1
D: .
V: TRBV20-1
size: once
DNA: TGCAGTGCTAGTCCTGCCCGGGGGGGCACTGAAGCTTTCTTT
CDR3: CSASPARGGTEAFF

J: TRBJ1-6
D: TRBD1
V: TRBV4-1
size: .
DNA: TGCGCCAGCAGCCAAGACCCGGGACAGTACTATTCACCCCTCCACTTT
CDR3: CASSQDPGQYYSPLHF